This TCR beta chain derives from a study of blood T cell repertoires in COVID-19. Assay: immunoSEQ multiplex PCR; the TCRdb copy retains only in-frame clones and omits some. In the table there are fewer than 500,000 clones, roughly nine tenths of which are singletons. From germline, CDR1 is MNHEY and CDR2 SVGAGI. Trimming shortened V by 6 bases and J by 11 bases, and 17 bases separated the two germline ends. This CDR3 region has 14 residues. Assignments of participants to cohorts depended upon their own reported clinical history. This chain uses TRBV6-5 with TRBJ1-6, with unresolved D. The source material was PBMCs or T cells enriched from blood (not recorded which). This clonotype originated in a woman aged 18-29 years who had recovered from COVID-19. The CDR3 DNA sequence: TGTGCCAGCAGCCTTCAACGGGTAGCGGCACCCCTCCACTTT. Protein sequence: CASSLQRVAAPLHF.